This T cell receptor (beta chain) stems from a study of T cell repertoires in cytomegalovirus infection. Across the study: Matching HLA type, along with CMV infection, was indicated by public TCR beta signatures. The study, taken as a whole, reports: Predominance within the ex vivo response was attributable to HLA-C-restricted CMV-specific TCR beta clonotypes. There were carriers of CMV plus the relevant HLA, and cumulative public TCR beta family frequency identified them.

As concerns this clonotype: Its antigen is not identified.

TCRdb reprocessed the reads via MiXCR and lists one record per CDR3 protein. The table includes about 600,000 distinct CDR3 sequences, 20% to 30% detected once. The sequencing sample was made of CD8+ T cells from PBMCs. The sequence was collected from a human donor in good health (CMV status not recorded). Some clones in this sample may be carry-over from other donors' samples.

The CDR3 here is CASSPDIGTVSTDTQYF. The CDR3, as DNA: TGTGCCAGCAGCCCCGATATAGGGACAGTTAGCACAGATACGCAGTATTTT. The chain is built from TRBV14 and TRBJ2-3, with TRBD1 identical over 7 bases. The germline gives CDR1 SGHDN, CDR2 FVKESK. The ends lost 4 bases at V and 0 bases at J; junction bases unmatched: 10. This CDR3 is built from 17 residues. Variable domain in full (rest from reference TRBV14 and TRBJ2-3): EAGVTQFPSHSVIEKGQTVTLRCDPISGHDNLYWYRRVMGKEIKFLLHFVKESKQDESGMPNNRFLAERTGGTYSTLKVQPAELEDSGVYFCASSPDIGTVSTDTQYFGPGTRLTVL.